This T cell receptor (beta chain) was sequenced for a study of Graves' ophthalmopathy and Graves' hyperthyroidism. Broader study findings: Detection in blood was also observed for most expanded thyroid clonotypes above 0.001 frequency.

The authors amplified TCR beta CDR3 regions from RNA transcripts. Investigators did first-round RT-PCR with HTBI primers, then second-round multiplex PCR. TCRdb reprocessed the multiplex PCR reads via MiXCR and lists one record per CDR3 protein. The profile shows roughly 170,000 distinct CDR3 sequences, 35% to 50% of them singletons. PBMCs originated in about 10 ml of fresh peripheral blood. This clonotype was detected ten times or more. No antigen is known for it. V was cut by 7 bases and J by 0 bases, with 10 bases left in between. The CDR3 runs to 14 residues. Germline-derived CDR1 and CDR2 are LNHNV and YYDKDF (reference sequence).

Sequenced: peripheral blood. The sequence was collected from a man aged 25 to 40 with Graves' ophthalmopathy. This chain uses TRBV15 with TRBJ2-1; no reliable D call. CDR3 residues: CATKDGSSYNEQFF. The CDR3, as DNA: TGTGCCACCAAGGACGGAAGCTCCTACAATGAGCAGTTCTTC.